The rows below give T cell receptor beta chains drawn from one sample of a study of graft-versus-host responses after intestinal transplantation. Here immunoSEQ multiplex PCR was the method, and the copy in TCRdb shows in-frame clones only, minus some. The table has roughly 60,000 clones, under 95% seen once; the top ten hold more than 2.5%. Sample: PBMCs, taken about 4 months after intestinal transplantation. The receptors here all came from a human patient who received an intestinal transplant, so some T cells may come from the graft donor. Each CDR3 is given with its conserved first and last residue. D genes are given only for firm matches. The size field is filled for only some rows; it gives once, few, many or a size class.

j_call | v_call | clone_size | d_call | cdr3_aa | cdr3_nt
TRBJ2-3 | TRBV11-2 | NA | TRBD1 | CASSPGTGYTDTQYF | TGTGCCAGCAGCCCAGGGACAGGATACACAGATACGCAGTATTTT
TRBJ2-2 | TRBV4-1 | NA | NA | CASSQAYLGAGELFF | TGCGCCAGCAGCCAAGCCTACCTGGGGGCCGGGGAGCTGTTTTTT
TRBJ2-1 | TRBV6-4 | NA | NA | CASSDQAGTYNEQFF | TGTGCCAGCAGTGACCAAGCGGGGACATACAATGAGCAGTTCTTC
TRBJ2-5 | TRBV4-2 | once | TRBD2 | CASSTRGNQETQYF | TGTGCCAGCAGCACGCGGGGGAACCAAGAGACCCAGTACTTC
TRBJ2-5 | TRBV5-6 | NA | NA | CASSLAKGIRETQYF | TGTGCCAGCAGCTTGGCCAAAGGGATACGAGAGACCCAGTACTTC
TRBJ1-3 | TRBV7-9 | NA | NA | CASSLFAPSGNTIYF | TGTGCCAGCAGCTTATTCGCACCCTCTGGAAACACCATATATTTT
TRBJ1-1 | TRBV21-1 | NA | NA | CASSSGRTFGAFF | TGTGCCAGCAGTTCAGGGCGCACCTTTGGAGCTTTCTTT
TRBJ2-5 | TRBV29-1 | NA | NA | CSARTVQETQYF | TGCAGCGCCCGGACTGTTCAAGAGACCCAGTACTTC
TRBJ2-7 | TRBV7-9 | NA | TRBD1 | CASSSGTGSYEQYF | TGTGCCAGCAGCTCCGGGACAGGCTCCTACGAGCAGTACTTC
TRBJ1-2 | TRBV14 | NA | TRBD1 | CASSQGAGTGAHAYTF | TGTGCCAGCAGCCAAGGAGCCGGGACAGGGGCGCATGCCTACACCTTC
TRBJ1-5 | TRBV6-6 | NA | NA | CASSLPGGAIGQPQHF | TGTGCCAGCAGTTTACCGGGGGGTGCCATTGGTCAGCCCCAGCATTTT
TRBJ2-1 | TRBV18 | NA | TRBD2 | CASSRGLAGEVEQFF | TGTGCCAGCTCACGGGGACTAGCGGGAGAGGTTGAGCAGTTCTTC
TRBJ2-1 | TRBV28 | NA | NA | CASRGIEYNEQFF | TGTGCCAGCAGGGGAATTGAGTACAATGAGCAGTTCTTC
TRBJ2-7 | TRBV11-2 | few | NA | CASSPDISYEQYF | TGTGCCAGCAGCCCGGACATCTCCTACGAGCAGTACTTC
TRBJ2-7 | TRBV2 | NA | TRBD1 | CASSRILSGTGSSYEQYF | TGTGCCAGCAGCAGAATTTTGTCCGGGACAGGGAGCTCCTACGAGCAGTACTTC
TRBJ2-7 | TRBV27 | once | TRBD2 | CASSPKTGGRGIYEQYF | TGTGCCAGCAGTCCCAAGACGGGTGGGCGGGGGATCTACGAGCAGTACTTC
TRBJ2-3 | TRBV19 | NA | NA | CASRRPGTDTQYF | TGTGCCAGTAGAAGACCCGGCACAGATACGCAGTATTTT
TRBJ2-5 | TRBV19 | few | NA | CASSIDLELAGETQYF | TGTGCCAGTAGTATAGATCTGGAACTAGCCGGGGAGACCCAGTACTTC
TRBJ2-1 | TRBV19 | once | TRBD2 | CASSMPPSGSREQFF | TGTGCCAGTAGTATGCCCCCTAGCGGGAGCCGGGAGCAGTTCTTC
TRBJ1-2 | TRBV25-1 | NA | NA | CASSEPGASGYTF | TGTGCCAGCAGTGAACCGGGGGCAAGCGGCTACACCTTC
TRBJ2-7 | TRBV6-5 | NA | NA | CASSYKDTSTYEQYF | TGTGCCAGCAGTTACAAGGACACGTCAACCTACGAGCAGTACTTC
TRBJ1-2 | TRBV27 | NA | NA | CASRWGGSNYGYTF | TGTGCCAGCAGGTGGGGGGGGTCGAACTATGGCTACACCTTC